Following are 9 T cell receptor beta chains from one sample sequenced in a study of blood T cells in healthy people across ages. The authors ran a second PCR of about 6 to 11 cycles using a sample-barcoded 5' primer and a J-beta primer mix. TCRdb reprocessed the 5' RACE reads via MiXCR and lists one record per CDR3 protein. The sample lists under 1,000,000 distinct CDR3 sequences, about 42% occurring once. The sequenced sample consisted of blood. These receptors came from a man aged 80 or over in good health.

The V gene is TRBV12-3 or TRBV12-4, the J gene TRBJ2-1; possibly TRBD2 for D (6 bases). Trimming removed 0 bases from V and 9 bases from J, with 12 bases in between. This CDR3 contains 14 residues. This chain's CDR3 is CASSLAPLGGEQFF. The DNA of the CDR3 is TGTGCCAGCAGTTTAGCTCCCCTGGGGGGTGAGCAGTTCTTC.

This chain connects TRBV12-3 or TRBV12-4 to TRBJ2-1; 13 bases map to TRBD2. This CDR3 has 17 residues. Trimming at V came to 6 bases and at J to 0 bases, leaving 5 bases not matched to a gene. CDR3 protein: CASRKLAGGPSYNEQFF. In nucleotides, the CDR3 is TGTGCCAGCAGAAAACTAGCGGGAGGGCCCTCCTACAATGAGCAGTTCTTC.

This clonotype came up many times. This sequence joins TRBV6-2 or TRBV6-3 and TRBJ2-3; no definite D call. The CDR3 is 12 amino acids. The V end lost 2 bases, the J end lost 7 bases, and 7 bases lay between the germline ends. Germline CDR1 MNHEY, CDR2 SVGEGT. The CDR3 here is CASSYELHTQYF. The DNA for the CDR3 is TGTGCCAGCAGTTACGAGTTGCATACGCAGTATTTT.

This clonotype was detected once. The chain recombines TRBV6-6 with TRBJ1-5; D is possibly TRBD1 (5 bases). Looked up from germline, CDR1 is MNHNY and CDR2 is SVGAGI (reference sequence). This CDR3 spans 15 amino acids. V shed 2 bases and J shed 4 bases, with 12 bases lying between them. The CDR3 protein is CASSYKGQGNQPQHF. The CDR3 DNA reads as TGTGCCAGCAGTTACAAAGGGCAGGGAAATCAGCCCCAGCATTTT.

This CDR3 is CASSSRRGGTDTQYF. DNA of the CDR3: TGTGCCAGCAGCTCTAGGAGGGGCGGCACAGATACGCAGTATTTT. The chain employs TRBV7-2 and TRBJ2-3, with D maybe TRBD2 (6 bases). Germline CDR1 SGHTA, CDR2 FQGNSA. This CDR3 spans 15 amino acids. The V end lost 4 bases, the J end lost 1 base, and 12 bases lay between the germline ends.

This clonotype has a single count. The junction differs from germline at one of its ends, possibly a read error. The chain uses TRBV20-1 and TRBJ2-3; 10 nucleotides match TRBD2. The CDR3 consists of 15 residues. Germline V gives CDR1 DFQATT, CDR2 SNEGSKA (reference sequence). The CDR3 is CSARRLAGTTETQYF. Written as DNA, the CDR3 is TGCAGTGCTAGGAGACTAGCGGGTACCACAGAGACGCAGTATTTT.

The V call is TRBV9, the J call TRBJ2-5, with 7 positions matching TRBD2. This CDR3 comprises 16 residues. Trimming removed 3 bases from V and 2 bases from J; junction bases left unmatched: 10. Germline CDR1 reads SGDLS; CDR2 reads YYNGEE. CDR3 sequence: CASSAGTNGPQETQYF. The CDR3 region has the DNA TGTGCCAGCAGCGCAGGGACTAACGGACCTCAAGAGACCCAGTACTTC.

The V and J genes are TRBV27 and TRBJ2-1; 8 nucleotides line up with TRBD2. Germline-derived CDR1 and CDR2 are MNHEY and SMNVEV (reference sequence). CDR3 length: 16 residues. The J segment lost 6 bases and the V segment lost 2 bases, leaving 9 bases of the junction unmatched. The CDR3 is CASSLDSGTLSNEQFF. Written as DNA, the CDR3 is TGTGCCAGCAGTTTAGATAGCGGGACCCTTAGCAATGAGCAGTTCTTC.

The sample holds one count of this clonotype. CDR3 protein: CSAPDRGHDKPYEQYF. CDR3 bases: TGCAGTGCCCCCGACAGGGGACATGACAAACCTTACGAGCAGTACTTC. J is TRBJ2-5 and V is TRBV20-1; 8 nucleotides agree with TRBD1. The better agreement between TRBJ2-7 and the DNA end casts doubt on the J call. Germline V gene lookup returns CDR1 DFQATT and CDR2 SNEGSKA (reference sequence). CDR3 length equals 16 residues.